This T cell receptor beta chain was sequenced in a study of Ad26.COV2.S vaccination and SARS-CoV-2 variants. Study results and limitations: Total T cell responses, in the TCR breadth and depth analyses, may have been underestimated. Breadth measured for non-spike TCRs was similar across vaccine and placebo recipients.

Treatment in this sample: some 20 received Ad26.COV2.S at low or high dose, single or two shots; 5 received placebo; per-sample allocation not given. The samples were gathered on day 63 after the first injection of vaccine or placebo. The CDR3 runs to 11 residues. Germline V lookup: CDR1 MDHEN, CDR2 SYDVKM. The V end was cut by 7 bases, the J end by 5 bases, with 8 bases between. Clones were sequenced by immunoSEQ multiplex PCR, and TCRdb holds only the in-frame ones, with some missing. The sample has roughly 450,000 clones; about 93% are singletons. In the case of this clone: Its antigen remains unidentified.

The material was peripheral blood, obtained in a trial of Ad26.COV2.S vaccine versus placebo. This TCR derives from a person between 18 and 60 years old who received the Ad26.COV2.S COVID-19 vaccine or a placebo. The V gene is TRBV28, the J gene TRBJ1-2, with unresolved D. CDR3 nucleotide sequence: TGTGCCAGCAACGGGCAGTATGGCTACACCTTC. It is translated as CASNGQYGYTF.